Detailed here is one T cell receptor beta chain. The target antigen is unknown. The donors (healthy individuals) were bone marrow donors. PCR employed 60 Vbeta and 13 Jbeta primers. Data came from immunoSEQ multiplex PCR; TCRdb stores just in-frame clones and leaves some out. Among around 150,000 clones listed, approximately 77% were seen once. This entry comes from a study of cytomegalovirus exposure and HLA in healthy donors. Study-wide context: Of 398 genotyped donors, about 80% clustered with self-reported Caucasian donors.

Germline loops: CDR1 SGHTA, CDR2 FQGNSA. The CDR3 loop spans 15 amino acids. The trim removed 1 base at V and 4 bases at J, leaving 4 bases unmatched. Whole-study results and caveats: TCR beta chain V- and J-gene trimming was linked, in a later analysis, to a missense variant in DCLRE1C. The CMV antigen specificity of three CMV-associated chains was confirmed through in vitro analysis.

The V gene is TRBV7-2, the J gene TRBJ1-5; 7 positions agree with TRBD1. This clonotype originated in a woman between 35 and 50 years old in good health and CMV-seronegative. The sample consisted of PBMCs. CDR3 DNA: TGTGCCAGCAGCTTAGTACAGGGGAGTAATCAGCCCCAGCATTTT. Translating gives CASSLVQGSNQPQHF.